These T cell receptor beta chains were read from a single sample in a study of blood T cells in healthy people across ages. TCRdb itself ran the 5' RACE reads through MiXCR, one entry per CDR3 protein. The sample lists over 1,300,000 distinct CDR3 sequences; roughly 59% were seen once. The sequenced sample was blood. These receptors all come from a man between 18 and 29 years old in good health. CDR3s include the opening cysteine and the closing phenylalanine or tryptophan. Each record gives: J gene, V gene, CDR3 length, CDR3 protein.

j_gene: TRBJ2-1; v_gene: TRBV29-1; len: 11; CDR3aa: CSVDSPGWQFF
j_gene: TRBJ2-3; v_gene: TRBV20-1; len: 16; CDR3aa: CSARDLVGLADPTQYF
j_gene: TRBJ2-3; v_gene: TRBV12-3/TRBV12-4; len: 17; CDR3aa: CASSLNRGTGVTDTQYF
j_gene: TRBJ1-1; v_gene: TRBV6-5; len: 13; CDR3aa: CASSRGGLGEAFF
j_gene: NA; v_gene: TRBV28; len: 14; CDR3aa: CASTGDYLAYEQYF
j_gene: TRBJ2-1; v_gene: TRBV12-3/TRBV12-4; len: 11; CDR3aa: CASAPGNEQFF
j_gene: TRBJ2-1; v_gene: TRBV29-1; len: 13; CDR3aa: CSVEDGSWGEQFF
j_gene: NA; v_gene: TRBV12-3/TRBV12-4; len: 13; CDR3aa: CASNLGAGDEQYF
j_gene: TRBJ2-5; v_gene: TRBV4-1; len: 13; CDR3aa: CASSQGAQETQYF
j_gene: TRBJ1-2; v_gene: TRBV6-5; len: 15; CDR3aa: CASSGPRRAGYGYTF
j_gene: TRBJ1-4; v_gene: TRBV5-1; len: 14; CDR3aa: CASSDDRSDEKLFF
j_gene: TRBJ1-1; v_gene: TRBV11-2; len: 15; CDR3aa: CASSGLLGAATEAFF
j_gene: TRBJ2-3; v_gene: TRBV4-1; len: 17; CDR3aa: CASSLQGLAGLTDTQYF
j_gene: TRBJ1-2; v_gene: TRBV20-1; len: 13; CDR3aa: CSASSRTGYGYTF
j_gene: TRBJ2-3; v_gene: TRBV4-3; len: 16; CDR3aa: CASSQVATPSTDTQYF
j_gene: TRBJ2-5; v_gene: TRBV5-1; len: 16; CDR3aa: CASSLVTSRYQETQYF
j_gene: TRBJ2-5; v_gene: TRBV20-1; len: 14; CDR3aa: CSARDRTDQETQYF
j_gene: TRBJ2-1; v_gene: TRBV4-1; len: 15; CDR3aa: CASSSTSMAYNEQFF
j_gene: TRBJ1-2; v_gene: TRBV25-1; len: 12; CDR3aa: CASKETGNSYTF
j_gene: TRBJ2-7; v_gene: TRBV27; len: 15; CDR3aa: CASSPHPRGLREQYF
j_gene: TRBJ2-1; v_gene: TRBV20-1; len: 14; CDR3aa: CSARETGTHNEQFF
j_gene: TRBJ2-1; v_gene: TRBV27; len: 16; CDR3aa: CASSSPQAAGINEQFF
j_gene: TRBJ2-1; v_gene: TRBV12-3/TRBV12-4; len: 15; CDR3aa: CASSLLAGVLNEQFF
j_gene: TRBJ2-3; v_gene: TRBV5-1; len: 14; CDR3aa: CASGRGQSTDTQYF
j_gene: TRBJ2-5; v_gene: TRBV4-1; len: 19; CDR3aa: CASSQGGASGETFQETQYF
j_gene: TRBJ2-3; v_gene: TRBV20-1; len: 15; CDR3aa: CSAGDNGRVPDTQYF
j_gene: TRBJ2-7; v_gene: TRBV4-2; len: 15; CDR3aa: CASSQETPGLAEQYF
j_gene: TRBJ2-1; v_gene: TRBV11-2; len: 15; CDR3aa: CASSRSLADYNEQFF
j_gene: TRBJ1-1; v_gene: TRBV5-1; len: 15; CDR3aa: CASRLGTGLNTEAFF
j_gene: TRBJ2-7; v_gene: TRBV4-2; len: 14; CDR3aa: CASSQGDSTYEQYF
j_gene: TRBJ2-7; v_gene: TRBV6-5; len: 16; CDR3aa: CASSYSSGRALGEQYF
j_gene: TRBJ1-1; v_gene: TRBV4-1; len: 15; CDR3aa: CASSQGPGGNTEAFF
j_gene: TRBJ2-5; v_gene: TRBV14; len: 20; CDR3aa: CASSQETRGPSPIRQETQYF
j_gene: TRBJ2-1; v_gene: TRBV20-1; len: 11; CDR3aa: CSAGTFNEQFF
j_gene: TRBJ2-5; v_gene: TRBV27; len: 17; CDR3aa: CASSPDLRQGGRETQYF
j_gene: TRBJ2-7; v_gene: TRBV3-1; len: 17; CDR3aa: CASSRNAPPGRKYEQYF
j_gene: TRBJ1-2; v_gene: TRBV24-1; len: 15; CDR3aa: CATSSQGVFGYGYTF
j_gene: TRBJ2-1; v_gene: TRBV25-1; len: 11; CDR3aa: CASGSGEEQFF
j_gene: TRBJ2-3; v_gene: TRBV29-1; len: 13; CDR3aa: CSVAGRTTDTQYF
j_gene: TRBJ2-1; v_gene: TRBV4-2; len: 17; CDR3aa: CASSTRTSGGIYNEQFF
j_gene: TRBJ2-1; v_gene: TRBV6-5; len: 15; CDR3aa: CASRALLAGDPRQFF
j_gene: TRBJ1-2; v_gene: TRBV25-1; len: 17; CDR3aa: CASSAAGNLLANYGYTF
j_gene: TRBJ2-1; v_gene: TRBV3-1; len: 17; CDR3aa: CASSQDWDRSSYNEQFF
j_gene: TRBJ2-7; v_gene: TRBV27; len: 14; CDR3aa: CASSLSTGSFEQYF
j_gene: TRBJ2-7; v_gene: TRBV15; len: 14; CDR3aa: CATSTFAEYNEQYF
j_gene: TRBJ1-1; v_gene: TRBV5-1; len: 12; CDR3aa: CASSFGRSEAFF
j_gene: TRBJ2-3; v_gene: TRBV20-1; len: 15; CDR3aa: CSARDGVDSTDTQYF
j_gene: TRBJ2-3; v_gene: TRBV28; len: 16; CDR3aa: CASSLEQGGASDTQYF
j_gene: NA; v_gene: TRBV7-9; len: 14; CDR3aa: CASSFGAAYNEQYF
j_gene: TRBJ1-2; v_gene: TRBV9; len: 14; CDR3aa: CASTIREAAYGYTF
j_gene: TRBJ1-2; v_gene: TRBV6-1; len: 15; CDR3aa: CASSEALRGLDGYTF
j_gene: TRBJ2-3; v_gene: TRBV29-1; len: 14; CDR3aa: CSSCRALAGDTQYF
j_gene: TRBJ1-5; v_gene: TRBV7-2; len: 14; CDR3aa: CASSFRRNLAPQHF
j_gene: TRBJ1-2; v_gene: TRBV7-9; len: 14; CDR3aa: CASSSGQENYGYTF
j_gene: TRBJ1-2; v_gene: TRBV9; len: 12; CDR3aa: CASSVGWDGYTF
j_gene: TRBJ2-5; v_gene: TRBV4-1; len: 15; CDR3aa: CASSQVTSEWETQYF
j_gene: TRBJ1-2; v_gene: TRBV4-1; len: 17; CDR3aa: CASSQDKTGAPDYGYTF
j_gene: TRBJ2-3; v_gene: TRBV19; len: 15; CDR3aa: CASSKWEGVTDTQYF
j_gene: TRBJ2-5; v_gene: TRBV3-1; len: 14; CDR3aa: CASSQVEYGETQYF
j_gene: TRBJ2-2; v_gene: TRBV6-2/TRBV6-3; len: 14; CDR3aa: CASPFGGLTGELFF